This T cell receptor beta chain emerged from a study of cytomegalovirus exposure and HLA in healthy donors. The CDR3 loop spans 15 amino acids. V lost 7 bases, J lost 1 base, and 9 bases stayed unmatched. Germline V lookup: CDR1 SGHTA, CDR2 FQGNSA. Points on this clone: What it recognizes is unknown.

Study-wide results and limits: Immune exposure information comprised only CMV serostatus.

Researchers ran the PCR with 60 Vbeta and 13 Jbeta primers. TCRdb's copy holds only in-frame clones and misses some; the assay was immunoSEQ multiplex PCR. The table includes around 94,000 clones, 70% to 85% detected once. The sequence came from a human donor in good health. This chain connects TRBV7-2 to TRBJ2-5, with 7 bases lining up with TRBD1. The specimen sequenced was PBMCs. CDR3 loop: CASTSRGTVQETQYF. Written as DNA, the CDR3 is TGTGCCAGCACCTCGAGGGGGACAGTCCAAGAGACCCAGTACTTC.